The T cell receptor beta chain under discussion was sequenced for a study of early T cells in non-severe SARS-CoV-2 infection. Study as a whole: Chains were not paired, and sequencing was done on bulk RNA from unsorted whole blood. Study results and limitations: VDJdb-based matching was biased toward anti-spike CD8 responses and missed private and CD4 specificities.

This clonotype was recorded at least ten times. Its specificity is not known. Individual cDNA molecules were tagged with unique molecular identifiers. TCRdb independently ran MiXCR on the 5' RACE reads; one entry per CDR3 protein. Here the sample spans 100,000 to 140,000 distinct CDR3 sequences, around 10% being singletons. Germline V gives CDR1 ENHRY, CDR2 SYGVKD. The CDR3 is 14 residues long. Trimming cost V 6 bases and J 1 base, with 10 bases left between them. Input material: whole blood. This TCR derives from an adult who was a healthcare worker with PCR-confirmed SARS-CoV-2 infection or an uninfected control (not recorded which). The chain has TRBV10-3 and TRBJ1-5, with D maybe TRBD1 (6 bases). DNA of the CDR3: TGTGCCATCAGCCGTCAGGGGAGCAATCAGCCCCAGCATTTT. Translation: CAISRQGSNQPQHF.